This T cell receptor (beta chain) was sequenced during a study of blood T cell repertoires in COVID-19. This CDR3 spans 13 amino acids. Germline V gene sequence: CDR1 ENHRY, CDR2 SYGVKD. V lost 11 bases to trimming and J lost 3 bases, with 14 bases between them. This table comes from immunoSEQ multiplex PCR, and its TCRdb copy is limited to in-frame clones, with some not included. The table records 55,000 to 80,000 clones, approximately 86% of them present only once. This sequence originates from a man between 65 and 85 years old with acute or convalescent COVID-19. This sequence joins TRBV10-3 and TRBJ1-5, with TRBD1 as a possible D gene (6 bases). Sample: peripheral blood. This CDR3 reads CAGADSPNQPQHF. For the CDR3, the DNA is TGTGCCGGCGCGGACAGCCCCAATCAGCCCCAGCATTTT.